The present TCR beta chain was sequenced within a study of identical twins. Study-level results: Findings came from cross-sectional statistics, without long-term follow-up of donors. Possibly, invariant MAIT and iNKT cells partly confounded zero-insertion analyses.

At least ten counts were recorded for this clonotype. Its antigen is undetermined. Template switching added a universal primer site; cDNA carried unique molecular identifiers. TCRdb passed the 5' RACE reads through MiXCR, listing each CDR3 protein once. This sample carries hundreds of thousands of distinct CDR3 sequences, about 7% of them seen once, and the ten largest clones take 1.5% to 2%. All donors were healthy Caucasians. Germline V gene data show CDR1 as SGHVS and CDR2 as FQNEAQ. Trimming left V 5 bases short and J 4 bases short, with 9 bases between. The CDR3 length is 12 residues. These same data were also listed under a study on yellow fever vaccine responses in identical twins.

V and J are TRBV7-8 and TRBJ2-7; D is ambiguous. The source of this sequence is a woman between 18 and 29 years old in good health. The sample consisted of PBMCs. The CDR3 protein is CASSHLGYEQYF. The CDR3 region has the DNA TGTGCCAGCAGCCACCTCGGGTACGAGCAGTACTTC.